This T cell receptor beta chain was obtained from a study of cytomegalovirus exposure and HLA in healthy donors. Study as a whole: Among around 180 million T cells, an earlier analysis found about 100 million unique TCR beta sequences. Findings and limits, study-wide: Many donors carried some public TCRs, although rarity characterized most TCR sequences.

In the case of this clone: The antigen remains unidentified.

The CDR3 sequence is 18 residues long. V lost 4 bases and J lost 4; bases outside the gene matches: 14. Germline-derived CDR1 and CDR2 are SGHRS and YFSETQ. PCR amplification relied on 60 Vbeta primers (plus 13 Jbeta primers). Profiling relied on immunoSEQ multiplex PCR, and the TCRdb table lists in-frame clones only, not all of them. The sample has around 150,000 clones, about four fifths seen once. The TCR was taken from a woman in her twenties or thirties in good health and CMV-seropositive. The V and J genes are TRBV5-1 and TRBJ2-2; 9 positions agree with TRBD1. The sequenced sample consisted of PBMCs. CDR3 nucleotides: TGCGCCAGCAGCCAGAGCCCCTCGGGACAGGGCAGCACCGGGGAGCTGTTTTTT. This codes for CASSQSPSGQGSTGELFF.